The rows below give T cell receptor beta chains drawn from one sample of a study of spatial heterogeneity in lung cancer. TCRdb independently ran MiXCR on the 5' RACE reads; one entry per CDR3 protein. The sample shows 25,000 to 35,000 distinct CDR3 sequences, about 9.4% of them seen only once. Source: PBMCs, taken at follow-up. The receptors derive from a female donor with early-stage non-small cell lung cancer. CDR3s include the opening cysteine and the closing phenylalanine or tryptophan. D genes are given only for firm matches. Where a row states a size, it is once, few, many or the class of an expanded clone; other rows omit it.

D gene: TRBD1; J gene: TRBJ2-5; V gene: TRBV7-8; clone size: few; CDR3 DNA: TGTGCCAGCAGCTTACCGGGACAGCTCCAAGAGACCCAGTACTTC; CDR3 protein: CASSLPGQLQETQYF
D gene: .; J gene: TRBJ2-7; V gene: TRBV2; clone size: many; CDR3 DNA: TGTGCCAGCATGTACACAACCTACGAGCAGTACTTC; CDR3 protein: CASMYTTYEQYF
D gene: .; J gene: TRBJ2-2; V gene: TRBV7-9; clone size: few; CDR3 DNA: TGTGCCAGCAGCCCTACCGGCAGGCCGAACACCGGGGAGCTGTTTTTT; CDR3 protein: CASSPTGRPNTGELFF
D gene: .; J gene: TRBJ2-6; V gene: TRBV28; clone size: many; CDR3 DNA: TGTGCCAGCACAACAGGGTCTGGGGCCAACGTCCTGACTTTC; CDR3 protein: CASTTGSGANVLTF
D gene: .; J gene: TRBJ1-1; V gene: TRBV29-1; clone size: many; CDR3 DNA: TGCAGCGTAGGCGGAGGGTACACTGAAGCTTTCTTT; CDR3 protein: CSVGGGYTEAFF
D gene: .; J gene: TRBJ2-1; V gene: TRBV6-5; clone size: many; CDR3 DNA: TGTGCCAGCAGTCGGCCCGGGCTAGCGACCGTTGAGCAGTTCTTC; CDR3 protein: CASSRPGLATVEQFF
D gene: .; J gene: TRBJ2-3; V gene: TRBV29-1; clone size: many; CDR3 DNA: TGCAGCGTTGATGGGGACACAGATACGCAGTATTTT; CDR3 protein: CSVDGDTDTQYF
D gene: .; J gene: TRBJ2-7; V gene: TRBV28; clone size: .; CDR3 DNA: TGTGCCAGCAGTTTCTACAGTAGCTCCTACGAGCAGTACTTC; CDR3 protein: CASSFYSSSYEQYF
D gene: .; J gene: TRBJ2-7; V gene: TRBV7-9; clone size: many; CDR3 DNA: TGTGCCAGCAGCTTAGTTGGAGGGGCCTACGAGCAGTACTTC; CDR3 protein: CASSLVGGAYEQYF
D gene: .; J gene: TRBJ2-1; V gene: TRBV4-3; clone size: few; CDR3 DNA: TGCGCCAGCAGCCAAGAGGTCGGAGGGAGATTCCGAAATGAGCAGTTCTTC; CDR3 protein: CASSQEVGGRFRNEQFF
D gene: TRBD1; J gene: TRBJ2-2; V gene: TRBV29-1; clone size: few; CDR3 DNA: TGCAGCGTTGACGGGGGACAGGGGAACACCGGGGAGCTGTTTTTT; CDR3 protein: CSVDGGQGNTGELFF
D gene: TRBD2; J gene: TRBJ2-7; V gene: TRBV6-6; clone size: .; CDR3 DNA: TGTGCCAGCAGTCCGCTGGGGACTAGCGGGCCCTACGAGCAGTACTTC; CDR3 protein: CASSPLGTSGPYEQYF
D gene: .; J gene: TRBJ2-7; V gene: TRBV11-2; clone size: .; CDR3 DNA: TGTGCCAGCAGAAAACCGGGACGGCCAGAAGAGCAGTACTTC; CDR3 protein: CASRKPGRPEEQYF
D gene: .; J gene: TRBJ2-3; V gene: TRBV20-1; clone size: few; CDR3 DNA: TGCAGTGCTAGCCCTAAAGATACGCAGTATTTT; CDR3 protein: CSASPKDTQYF
D gene: .; J gene: TRBJ1-2; V gene: TRBV19; clone size: many; CDR3 DNA: TGTGCCAGTAGTGCACAGGGAGCCAACTATGGCTACACCTTC; CDR3 protein: CASSAQGANYGYTF
D gene: .; J gene: TRBJ1-1; V gene: TRBV2; clone size: .; CDR3 DNA: TGTGCCAGCAGCCCCCGGGACCACACTGAAGCTTTCTTT; CDR3 protein: CASSPRDHTEAFF
D gene: TRBD1; J gene: TRBJ1-1; V gene: TRBV19; clone size: many; CDR3 DNA: TGTGCCAGTAGTTCTCCGGGACAGGGGAAGGCTGAAGCTTTCTTT; CDR3 protein: CASSSPGQGKAEAFF
D gene: .; J gene: TRBJ2-7; V gene: TRBV15; clone size: many; CDR3 DNA: TGTGCCACCAGCAGAGGGATCTTCCCCTACGAGCAGTACTTC; CDR3 protein: CATSRGIFPYEQYF
D gene: TRBD2; J gene: TRBJ2-1; V gene: TRBV5-1; clone size: many; CDR3 DNA: TGCGCCACCCAGCGGGGGACTAGCGGGGGACATGGCGAGCAGTTCTTC; CDR3 protein: CATQRGTSGGHGEQFF
D gene: .; J gene: TRBJ2-3; V gene: TRBV20-1; clone size: .; CDR3 DNA: TGCAGTGCTGCATTGGGGGGGCCTGCGGATACGCAGTATTTT; CDR3 protein: CSAALGGPADTQYF
D gene: TRBD1; J gene: TRBJ2-7; V gene: TRBV28; clone size: .; CDR3 DNA: TGTGCCAGCAGGGGGGACAGAGTCTACGAGCAGTACTTC; CDR3 protein: CASRGDRVYEQYF
D gene: .; J gene: TRBJ1-6; V gene: TRBV7-9; clone size: many; CDR3 DNA: TGTGCCAGCAGCCCTTCGGGAGGCGCGTATAATTCACCCCTCCACTTT; CDR3 protein: CASSPSGGAYNSPLHF
D gene: .; J gene: TRBJ1-3; V gene: TRBV9; clone size: many; CDR3 DNA: TGTGCCAGCAGCGTATCCGGAAACACCATATATTTT; CDR3 protein: CASSVSGNTIYF
D gene: .; J gene: TRBJ2-3; V gene: TRBV7-9; clone size: many; CDR3 DNA: TGTGCCAGCAGCTTAGTGGTCACAGATACGCAGTATTTT; CDR3 protein: CASSLVVTDTQYF
D gene: TRBD1; J gene: TRBJ1-1; V gene: TRBV10-3; clone size: many; CDR3 DNA: TGTGCCATCAGTGAGGCACAGGGGATGAACACTGAAGCTTTCTTT; CDR3 protein: CAISEAQGMNTEAFF
D gene: .; J gene: TRBJ1-5; V gene: TRBV28; clone size: many; CDR3 DNA: TGTGCCAGCAGTTTAGGGCCCACGGGGCATTTT; CDR3 protein: CASSLGPTGHF
D gene: TRBD2; J gene: TRBJ2-5; V gene: TRBV11-2; clone size: few; CDR3 DNA: TGTGCCAGCAGCTTAGCCGCCCTCATGGGACTAGCGGGGCGTACGTTCCAAGAGACCCAGTACTTC; CDR3 protein: CASSLAALMGLAGRTFQETQYF
D gene: TRBD1; J gene: TRBJ2-2; V gene: TRBV24-1; clone size: many; CDR3 DNA: TGTGCCACCAGTGACCCAATGACAGGGCCCGGGGAGCTGTTTTTT; CDR3 protein: CATSDPMTGPGELFF
D gene: .; J gene: TRBJ2-1; V gene: TRBV29-1; clone size: few; CDR3 DNA: TGCAGCGCCATTTCGGGCGGGGATGAGCAGTTCTTC; CDR3 protein: CSAISGGDEQFF
D gene: .; J gene: TRBJ2-2; V gene: TRBV4-3; clone size: few; CDR3 DNA: TGCGCCAGCAGGGGGGTAACCGGGGAGCTGTTTTTT; CDR3 protein: CASRGVTGELFF
D gene: .; J gene: TRBJ1-1; V gene: TRBV27; clone size: .; CDR3 DNA: TGTGCCAGCAGTTTATCCCAGGGAGGGAAGGATTTCTTT; CDR3 protein: CASSLSQGGKDFF
D gene: .; J gene: TRBJ2-5; V gene: TRBV29-1; clone size: many; CDR3 DNA: TGCAGCGTACGCACAGGGTACGAGACCCAGTACTTC; CDR3 protein: CSVRTGYETQYF
D gene: TRBD2; J gene: TRBJ2-3; V gene: TRBV3-1; clone size: many; CDR3 DNA: TGTGCCAGCAGCCGCTCCTCGGGACTAGCGGGGCAAACAGATACGCAGTATTTT; CDR3 protein: CASSRSSGLAGQTDTQYF
D gene: .; J gene: TRBJ1-4; V gene: TRBV12-3/TRBV12-4; clone size: many; CDR3 DNA: TGTGCCAGCAGTGACCGGATGGGTGGTGAAAAACTGTTTTTT; CDR3 protein: CASSDRMGGEKLFF
D gene: TRBD2; J gene: TRBJ2-3; V gene: TRBV29-1; clone size: .; CDR3 DNA: TGCAGCACAAGGACTAGCGGGGGGGCTTCAGATACGCAGTATTTT; CDR3 protein: CSTRTSGGASDTQYF
D gene: TRBD2; J gene: TRBJ2-5; V gene: TRBV6-6; clone size: many; CDR3 DNA: TGTGCCAGCAGTCCAATAGCGGGGGGGCGTCAAGAGACCCAGTACTTC; CDR3 protein: CASSPIAGGRQETQYF
D gene: .; J gene: TRBJ1-5; V gene: TRBV18; clone size: many; CDR3 DNA: TGTGCCAGCTCGGTGACCGATGGTCAGCCCCAGCATTTT; CDR3 protein: CASSVTDGQPQHF